A selection of T cell receptor beta chains follows, all from one sample in a study of CD8 T cells in ankylosing spondylitis. MiXCR, run by TCRdb on the 5' RACE reads, gives a single entry per CDR3 protein. The sample yields around 450,000 distinct CDR3 sequences, roughly a quarter seen once. The sequencing input was blood, either unsorted or a sorted T cell fraction (not recorded which). These receptor sequences come from a male donor with ankylosing spondylitis. Each CDR3 is given with its conserved first and last residue. The order of the fields is CDR3 DNA, CDR3 protein, D gene, J gene, V gene, clone size. A D gene is named only where the DNA matches it firmly. Clone size is not always given. Where it is, it says once, few, many or a class for expanded clones.

TGTGCCAGCAGCTTAGAAGGCGGGAGGAACGAGCAGTACTTC	CASSLEGGRNEQYF	TRBD2	TRBJ2-7	TRBV7-2	few
TGTGCCAGCAGTGGTTACGGGTTGATGAACACTGAAGCTTTCTTT	CASSGYGLMNTEAFF	.	TRBJ1-1	TRBV2	few
TGTGCCATCAGTGAGACCAAGCCGGGACAGGGTATTCACGAGCAGTACTTC	CAISETKPGQGIHEQYF	TRBD1	TRBJ2-7	TRBV10-3	few
TGCGCCAGCAGCTTGGGAGCGGGTGGAGGGGTCAATGAGCAGTTCTTC	CASSLGAGGGVNEQFF	.	TRBJ2-1	TRBV5-1	.
TGTGCCAGCAGCCACGGGGACGCAACTAATGAAAAACTGTTTTTT	CASSHGDATNEKLFF	.	TRBJ1-4	TRBV7-9	.
TGCAGTGCTTCCAGGGGTAAGGGTGAAGCTTTCTTT	CSASRGKGEAFF	.	TRBJ1-1	TRBV20-1	.
TGTGCCAGCAGTGAAGGGGGAGGAGGGACTAGCGAGTTCTTC	CASSEGGGGTSEFF	TRBD2	TRBJ2-1	TRBV25-1	.
TGTGCCAGCAGTGTAATTAGCGGGAGGTCCTACAATGAGCAGTTCTTC	CASSVISGRSYNEQFF	TRBD2	TRBJ2-1	TRBV12-3/TRBV12-4	few
TGTGCCAGCAGCGTAGTTAGAGGGGATGTCACAGATACGCAGTATTTT	CASSVVRGDVTDTQYF	.	TRBJ2-3	TRBV9	.
TGTGCCTGGAGCCCAGGGGGTGGTGGCTACACCTTC	CAWSPGGGGYTF	TRBD1	TRBJ1-2	TRBV30	few
TGTGCCAGCAGCCCTCAGAGTCTCCTCGGGCAGTATTTT	CASSPQSLLGQYF	.	TRBJ2-3	TRBV14	once
TGTGCCAGCAGCTTAATGGGCCCAGGGGCTGGGGCCAACGTCCTGACTTTC	CASSLMGPGAGANVLTF	.	TRBJ2-6	TRBV7-2	.
TGTGCCAGCAAACAAGACAGGCGGACTGAAGCTTTCTTT	CASKQDRRTEAFF	.	TRBJ1-1	TRBV2	.
TGTGCCAGCAGCCAAACCTGGGACCTTAACTATGGCTACACCTTC	CASSQTWDLNYGYTF	.	TRBJ1-2	TRBV3-1	.
TGTGCCAGCAGTGACTCGCTATTGAGTGAAAAACTGTTTTTT	CASSDSLLSEKLFF	.	TRBJ1-4	TRBV25-1	few
TGCGCCAGCAGCTTGGTCCCGGATCAGCCCCAGCATTTT	CASSLVPDQPQHF	.	TRBJ1-5	TRBV5-1	.
TGCAGCGTTGCGTTTTCCCCCTACGAGCAGTACTTC	CSVAFSPYEQYF	.	TRBJ2-7	TRBV29-1	.
TGTGCCAGCAGTCAGGACACCTACGAGCAGTACTTC	CASSQDTYEQYF	.	TRBJ2-7	TRBV7-9	.
TGCGCCAGCAGCTTGGCGACAGACAGTCACTATGGCTACACCTTC	CASSLATDSHYGYTF	.	TRBJ1-2	TRBV5-1	many
TGTGCCAGCAGCCACGGGACAGGGGGCGATCAGCCCCAGCATTTT	CASSHGTGGDQPQHF	TRBD1	TRBJ1-5	TRBV3-1	few
TGTGCCACCAGCAGAGATAACCTCCCCTCCTACAATGAGCAGTTCTTC	CATSRDNLPSYNEQFF	.	TRBJ2-1	TRBV15	.
TGTGCCAGCACCTGGGGAGGGAACACTGAAGCTTTCTTT	CASTWGGNTEAFF	.	TRBJ1-1	TRBV12-3/TRBV12-4	.
TGTGCCATCAGTGAGGCGGGTCTTAATGAAAAACTGTTTTTT	CAISEAGLNEKLFF	.	TRBJ1-4	TRBV10-3	few
TGCGCCAGCGGCTTAGGCTGGGCAGATACGCAGTATTTT	CASGLGWADTQYF	.	TRBJ2-3	TRBV5-1	few